The 20 T cell receptor beta chains in this list originate from one sample, sequenced in a study of T-cell memory formation after mild COVID-19. TCRdb passed the 5' RACE reads through MiXCR, listing each CDR3 protein once. The sample holds roughly 99,000 distinct CDR3 sequences, 13% to 15% seen once. The sample comprised PBMCs or a T cell subset sorted from them (not recorded which). These receptors were obtained from a man aged 18 to 30 who had mild COVID-19 (a few samples of this study predate the infection). Cell type and time point are not known.

The chain employs TRBV5-1 and TRBJ2-5; the match to TRBD2 covers 8 bases. Per the germline V gene, CDR1 is SGHRS and CDR2 is YFSETQ. This CDR3 has 15 residues. The V and J ends lost 2 bases and 1 base, in that order; junction bases with no gene match: 4. The CDR3 region has the DNA TGCGCCAGCAGCTTTAGGAGCGGGGGCCAAGAGACCCAGTACTTC. This translates into CASSFRSGGQETQYF.

The V and J genes are TRBV27 and TRBJ2-2; the match to TRBD2 covers 10 bases. Unmatched junction bases numbered 4, after V lost 8 bases and J lost 1 base. CDR1 and CDR2 (germline): MNHEY, SMNVEV (reference sequence). This CDR3 is 15 amino acids long. In nucleotides, the CDR3 is TGTGCCAGCCTGAGACTAGCGGGGAACACCGGGGAGCTGTTTTTT. Its protein product is CASLRLAGNTGELFF.

This clonotype appeared once. The chain joins TRBV30 to TRBJ2-7, with D possibly being TRBD1 (6 bases). V was shortened by 5 bases and J by 5 bases, with 19 bases between the two germline ends. This CDR3 comprises 14 residues. Germline CDR1 reads GTSNPN; CDR2 reads SVGIG (reference sequence). CDR3 protein: CAWRTGSVGNEQYF. The CDR3 bases are TGTGCCTGGCGAACAGGGAGTGTTGGAAACGAGCAGTACTTC. The variable domain in full, with the rest retrieved from reference TRBV30 and TRBJ2-7, is SQTIHQWPATLVQPVGSPLSLECTVEGTSNPNLYWYRQAAGRGLQLLFYSVGIGQISSEVPQNLSASRPQDRQFILSSKKLLLSDSGFYLCAWRTGSVGNEQYFGPGTRLTVT.

This clonotype came up many times. The rearrangement joins TRBV25-1 to TRBJ2-7, with a weak D call TRBD2 (6 bases). CDR1 is MGHDK and CDR2 is SYGVNS in the germline V gene. The CDR3 runs to 14 residues. Trimming cost V 2 bases and J 0 bases, with 8 bases left between them. The CDR3 DNA sequence: TGTGCCAGCAGTGAAGGGGGGTTCTCCTACGAGCAGTACTTC. Residues: CASSEGGFSYEQYF.

The V and J genes are TRBV7-2 and TRBJ2-7; 12 bases agree with TRBD2. This CDR3 has 16 residues. J was trimmed by 2 bases and V by 5 bases; bases with no gene match: 7. Germline-derived CDR1 and CDR2 are SGHTA and FQGNSA. CDR3 in amino acids: CASSHTSGGLTYEQYF. The CDR3 nucleotides are TGTGCCAGCAGCCATACTAGCGGGGGGCTTACCTACGAGCAGTACTTC.

The chain joins TRBV5-5 to TRBJ2-1; 12 bases align to TRBD2. Germline lookup yields CDR1 SGHKS and CDR2 YYEKEE (reference sequence). Unmatched junction bases numbered 4, after V lost 4 bases and J lost 5 bases. This CDR3 has 15 amino acids. CDR3: CASSPTSGGHNEQFF. DNA for the CDR3: TGTGCCAGCAGCCCGACTAGCGGGGGCCACAATGAGCAGTTCTTC.

This clonotype was counted a few times. This chain connects TRBV4-3 to TRBJ2-7; TRBD1 might be the D (5 bases). The germline V gene encodes CDR1 LGHNA and CDR2 YSLEER. This CDR3 spans 15 amino acids. V lost 1 base, J lost 2 bases, and 12 bases lay in between. CDR3 residues: CASSQAAGPPYEQYF. CDR3 DNA: TGCGCCAGCAGCCAAGCGGCAGGGCCCCCCTACGAGCAGTACTTC.

The CDR3 is CASSTQYKGTEAFF. The CDR3 DNA follows: TGTGCCAGCAGCACTCAGTACAAGGGCACTGAAGCTTTCTTT. V usage is TRBV21-1 and J usage is TRBJ1-1. TRBV21-1 is a pseudogene locus. The CDR3 sequence is 14 residues long.

In its sample, this clonotype was seen a few times. This chain joins TRBV18 and TRBJ2-2, with TRBD2 matching 8 bases. The CDR3 covers 16 residues. Trimming at V came to 2 bases and at J to 1 base, leaving 3 bases not matched to a gene. The germline CDR1 and CDR2 sequences are KGHSH and LQKENI. CDR3 sequence reads: CASSPAGGQNTGELFF. Here the CDR3 DNA reads TGTGCCAGCTCACCAGCGGGGGGCCAGAACACCGGGGAGCTGTTTTTT.

The V call is TRBV5-1, the J call TRBJ2-1, with 9 bases that match TRBD1. The germline gives CDR1 SGHRS, CDR2 YFSETQ. J lost 2 bases, V lost 3 bases, and 6 bases had no gene match. This CDR3 is built from 16 residues. CDR3 residues: CASSSGTGTAYNEQFF. The DNA for the CDR3 is TGCGCCAGCAGCTCCGGGACAGGGACGGCCTACAATGAGCAGTTCTTC.

This clonotype was detected ten times or more. The chain combines TRBV7-2 with TRBJ1-5; D gene unclear. The CDR3 has 15 amino acids. The V end was cut by 1 base, the J end by 2 bases, with 9 bases between. Germline V gene lookup returns CDR1 SGHTA and CDR2 FQGNSA. CDR3 protein: CASSLVGGGNQPQHF. In DNA, the CDR3 is TGTGCCAGCAGCTTAGTCGGCGGGGGCAATCAGCCCCAGCATTTT.

At least ten counts were recorded for this clonotype. The J gene is TRBJ2-5, the V gene TRBV7-2; D remains ambiguous. V was clipped by 1 base and J by 0 bases, with 9 bases between them. Germline values: CDR1 SGHTA, CDR2 FQGNSA. This CDR3 has 15 amino acids. The CDR3 DNA sequence: TGTGCCAGCAGCTTAGGTGGTAGGGACCAAGAGACCCAGTACTTC. The encoded protein is CASSLGGRDQETQYF.

This clonotype was seen a few times. The V gene is TRBV7-9, the J gene TRBJ2-2; D unclear. Germline CDR1 and CDR2: SEHNR and FQNEAQ (reference sequence). This CDR3 contains 15 residues. V shed 2 bases and J shed 1 base, with 8 bases lying between them. CDR3 in amino acids: CASSLIARNTGELFF. Written as DNA, the CDR3 is TGTGCCAGCAGCTTAATCGCTAGGAACACCGGGGAGCTGTTTTTT.

This chain joins TRBV6-5 and TRBJ2-3; the D is unclear. CDR1 is MNHEY and CDR2 is SVGAGI in the germline V gene. V was cut by 2 bases and J by 2 bases, with 5 bases left in between. This CDR3 is built from 13 residues. The CDR3 DNA reads TGTGCCAGCAGTTACGTACTCACAGATACGCAGTATTTT. Amino acids: CASSYVLTDTQYF.

The rearrangement links TRBV14 to TRBJ2-1, with a weak D call TRBD1 (5 bases). CDR1 is SGHDN and CDR2 is FVKESK in the germline V gene. The CDR3 covers 14 residues. V shed 6 bases and J shed 8 bases, with 17 bases lying between them. The CDR3 nucleotides read TGTGCCAGCAGTTCCCTGCAGGGCATGGATGAGCAGTTCTTC. Translated: CASSSLQGMDEQFF.

This clonotype has more than one count but fewer than ten. The chain carries TRBV5-1 and TRBJ1-5, with D tentatively TRBD1 (6 bases). The germline CDR1 and CDR2 sequences are SGHRS and YFSETQ. Deletions cut 0 bases from V and 3 bases from J, with 10 bases between. CDR3 size: 15 residues. The CDR3: CASSLAGAPNQPQHF. CDR3 DNA: TGCGCCAGCAGCTTGGCGGGGGCGCCCAATCAGCCCCAGCATTTT.

J is TRBJ2-7 and V is TRBV7-2, with 7 bases fitting TRBD2. Looked up from germline, CDR1 is SGHTA and CDR2 is FQGNSA. The CDR3 sequence is 14 residues long. The V segment lost 4 bases and the J segment 2 bases; nucleotides outside the gene matches: 5. CDR3 protein: CASSSGLAAYEQYF. The CDR3 DNA is TGTGCCAGCAGCTCAGGGCTAGCGGCCTACGAGCAGTACTTC.

This clonotype occurred a few times. Here the CDR3 DNA reads TGTGCCAGCAGCTCCGGGACTAGCGGGGTCAATGAGCAGTTCTTC. This gives the protein CASSSGTSGVNEQFF. The J gene is TRBJ2-1, the V gene TRBV27; 13 bases match TRBD2. The CDR3 is 15 residues long. Germline trimming cut 6 bases from V and 6 bases from J; bases unmatched to any gene: 5. Germline assignment: CDR1 MNHEY and CDR2 SMNVEV (reference sequence).

This clonotype has a count of ten or more. The J gene is TRBJ1-1, the V gene TRBV7-9, with 7 bases lining up with TRBD1. CDR1 is SEHNR and CDR2 is FQNEAQ in the germline V gene (reference sequence). V lost 5 bases and J lost 0; bases outside the gene matches: 9. The CDR3 spans 16 residues. The CDR3 region has the DNA TGTGCCAGCAGCCCGAGAGGACAGGTTATGAACACTGAAGCTTTCTTT. Residues: CASSPRGQVMNTEAFF. Full variable domain (missing parts from reference TRBV7-9 and TRBJ1-1): DTGVSQNPRHKITKRGQNVTFRCDPISEHNRLYWYRQTLGQGPEFLTYFQNEAQLEKSRLLSDRFSAERPKGSFSTLEIQRTEQGDSAMYLCASSPRGQVMNTEAFFGQGTRLTVV.

The chain employs TRBV19 and TRBJ2-6, with no clear D. Trimming stripped 7 bases from V and 5 bases from J, with 3 bases between. This CDR3 has 11 residues. Germline V gives CDR1 LNHDA, CDR2 SQIVND (reference sequence). The CDR3, as DNA: TGTGCCAGTACGTGGGCCAACGTCCTGACTTTC. Protein sequence: CASTWANVLTF.